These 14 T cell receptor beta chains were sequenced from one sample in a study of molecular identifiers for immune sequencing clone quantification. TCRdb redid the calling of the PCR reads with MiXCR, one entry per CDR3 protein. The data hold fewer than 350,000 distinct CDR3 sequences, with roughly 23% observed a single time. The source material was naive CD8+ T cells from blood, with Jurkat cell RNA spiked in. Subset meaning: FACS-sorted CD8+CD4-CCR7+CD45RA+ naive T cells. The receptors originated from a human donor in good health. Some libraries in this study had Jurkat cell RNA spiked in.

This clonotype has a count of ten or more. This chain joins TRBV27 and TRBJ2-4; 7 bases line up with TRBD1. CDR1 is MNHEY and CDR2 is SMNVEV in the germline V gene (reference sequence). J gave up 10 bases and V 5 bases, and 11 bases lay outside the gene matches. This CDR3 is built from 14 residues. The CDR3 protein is CASSPSPTGYIQYF. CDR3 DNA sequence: TGTGCCAGCAGTCCCAGTCCGACAGGGTATATTCAGTACTTC.

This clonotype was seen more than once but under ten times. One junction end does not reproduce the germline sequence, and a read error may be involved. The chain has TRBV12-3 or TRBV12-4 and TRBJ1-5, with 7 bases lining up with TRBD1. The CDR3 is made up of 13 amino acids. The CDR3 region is CASSLGGWQPQHF. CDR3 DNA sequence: TGTGCCAGCAGCTTAGGGGGCTGGCAGCCCCAGCATTTT.

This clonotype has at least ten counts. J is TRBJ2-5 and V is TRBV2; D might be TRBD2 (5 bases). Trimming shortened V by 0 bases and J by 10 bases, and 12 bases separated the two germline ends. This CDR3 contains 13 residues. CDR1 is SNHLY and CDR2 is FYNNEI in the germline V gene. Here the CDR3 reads CASSEAPSRDQYF. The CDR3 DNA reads TGTGCCAGCAGTGAAGCACCTAGCCGGGACCAGTACTTC. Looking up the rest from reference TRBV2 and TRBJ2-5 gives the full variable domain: EPEVTQTPSHQVTQMGQEVILRCVPISNHLYFYWYRQILGQKVEFLVSFYNNEISEKSEIFDDQFSVERPDGSNFTLKIRSTKLEDSAMYFCASSEAPSRDQYFGPGTRLLVL.

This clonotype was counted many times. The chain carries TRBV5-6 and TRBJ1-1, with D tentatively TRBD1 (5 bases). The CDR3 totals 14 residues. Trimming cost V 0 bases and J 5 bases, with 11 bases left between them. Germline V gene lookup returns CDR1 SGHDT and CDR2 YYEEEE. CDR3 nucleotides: TGTGCCAGCAGCTTGGAGCAGGGTCGAACTGAAGCTTTCTTT. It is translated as CASSLEQGRTEAFF.

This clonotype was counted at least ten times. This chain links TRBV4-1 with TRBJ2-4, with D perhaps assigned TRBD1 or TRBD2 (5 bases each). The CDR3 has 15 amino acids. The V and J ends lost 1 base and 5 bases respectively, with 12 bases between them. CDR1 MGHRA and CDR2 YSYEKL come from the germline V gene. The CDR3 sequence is CASSQARDLQNIQYF. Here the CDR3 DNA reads TGCGCCAGCAGCCAAGCCCGGGACCTTCAAAACATTCAGTACTTC.

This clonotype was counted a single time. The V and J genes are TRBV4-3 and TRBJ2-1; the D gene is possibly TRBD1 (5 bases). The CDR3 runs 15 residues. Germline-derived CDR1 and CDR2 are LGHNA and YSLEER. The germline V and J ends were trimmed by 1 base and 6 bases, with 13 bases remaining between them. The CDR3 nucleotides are TGCGCCAGCAGCCAAGTCCTTCAGGGTAGCAATGAGCAGTTCTTC. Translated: CASSQVLQGSNEQFF.

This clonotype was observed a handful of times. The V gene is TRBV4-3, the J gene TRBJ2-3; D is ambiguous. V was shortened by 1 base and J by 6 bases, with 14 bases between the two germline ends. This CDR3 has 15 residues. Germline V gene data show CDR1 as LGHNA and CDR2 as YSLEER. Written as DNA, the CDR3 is TGCGCCAGCAGCCAAGGGGTGGTTTTGGGGGATACGCAGTATTTT. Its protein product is CASSQGVVLGDTQYF.

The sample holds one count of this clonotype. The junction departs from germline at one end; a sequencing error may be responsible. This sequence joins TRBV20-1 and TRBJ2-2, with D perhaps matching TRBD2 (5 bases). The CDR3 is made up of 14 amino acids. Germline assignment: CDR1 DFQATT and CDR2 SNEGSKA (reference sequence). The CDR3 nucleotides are TGCAGTGCTAGAGATGAGGGTTCGACCGGGGAGCTGCTTTTT. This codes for CSARDEGSTGELLF.

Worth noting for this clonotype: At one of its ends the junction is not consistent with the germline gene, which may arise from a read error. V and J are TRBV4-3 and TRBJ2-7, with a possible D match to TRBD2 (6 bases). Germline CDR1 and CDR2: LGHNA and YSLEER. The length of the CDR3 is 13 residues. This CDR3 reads CTSSQGAGYEQYF. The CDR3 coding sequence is TGCACCAGCAGCCAAGGAGCGGGTTACGAGCAGTACTTC.

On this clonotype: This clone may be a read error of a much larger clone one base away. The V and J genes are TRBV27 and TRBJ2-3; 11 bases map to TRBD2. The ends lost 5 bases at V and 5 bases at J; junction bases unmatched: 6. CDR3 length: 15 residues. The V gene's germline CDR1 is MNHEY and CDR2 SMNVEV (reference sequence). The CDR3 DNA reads TGTGCCAGCAGTATGGTCCTAGCGGGAGGAGATACGCAGTATTTT. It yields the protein CASSMVLAGGDTQYF.

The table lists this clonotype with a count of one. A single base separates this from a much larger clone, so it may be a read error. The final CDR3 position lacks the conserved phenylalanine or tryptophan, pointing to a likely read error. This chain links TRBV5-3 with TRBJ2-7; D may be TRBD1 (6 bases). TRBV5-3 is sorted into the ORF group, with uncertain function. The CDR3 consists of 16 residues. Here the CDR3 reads CASSLVPGVNSYEQYL. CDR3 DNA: TGTGCCAGCAGCTTGGTCCCAGGGGTAAACTCCTACGAGCAGTACTTA.

The CDR3 loop reads CSTSLGKLNIQYF. The CDR3 nucleotides read TGCAGCACCTCATTGGGGAAGTTAAACATTCAGTACTTC. J is TRBJ2-4 and V is TRBV20-1; D not certain. CDR1 and CDR2 (germline): DFQATT, SNEGSKA (reference sequence). CDR3 size: 13 residues.

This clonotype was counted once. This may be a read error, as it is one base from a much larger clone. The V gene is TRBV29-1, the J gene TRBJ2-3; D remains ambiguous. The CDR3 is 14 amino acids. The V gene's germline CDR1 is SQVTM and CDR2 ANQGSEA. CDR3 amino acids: CSVEKSIDPDTQCF. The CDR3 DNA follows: TGCAGCGTTGAAAAATCCATAGACCCAGATACGCAGTGTTTT.

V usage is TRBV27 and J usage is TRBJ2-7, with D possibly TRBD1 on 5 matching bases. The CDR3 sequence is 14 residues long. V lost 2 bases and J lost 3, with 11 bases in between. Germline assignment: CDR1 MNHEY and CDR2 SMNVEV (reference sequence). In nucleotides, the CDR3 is TGTGCCAGCAGTTTAAGAGCAGGGAACTACGAGCAGTACTTC. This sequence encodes CASSLRAGNYEQYF.